This T cell receptor beta chain was documented in a study of T cell responses to AZD1222 COVID-19 vaccine. The CDR3 has 16 amino acids. CDR1 is SGHAT and CDR2 is FQNNGV in the germline V gene. Concerning this clone itself: A junction end diverges from the germline sequence, so it may reflect a read error.

Using immunoSEQ multiplex PCR, the repertoire was profiled, and TCRdb retains in-frame clones only, with some absent. The sample lists over 120,000 clones, roughly 84% occurring once. This receptor was obtained from an adult who received the AZD1222 COVID-19 vaccine. The material sequenced was peripheral blood, taken 28 days after the second AZD1222 dose. The V and J genes are TRBV11-2 and TRBJ1-2; 8 nucleotides align to TRBD1. The CDR3 here is CASSVDGQGPLYGYTF. CDR3 DNA sequence: TGTGCCAGCAGCGTAGACGGACAGGGTCCCCTCTATGGCTACACCTTC.